The entry below describes one T cell receptor beta chain. This entry belongs to a study of PD-1 blockade in classical Hodgkin lymphoma. Germline V gene lookup returns CDR1 SEHNR and CDR2 FQNEAQ (reference sequence). This CDR3 contains 15 residues. The V segment lost 4 bases and the J segment 0 bases; nucleotides outside the gene matches: 2. Here immunoSEQ multiplex PCR was the method, and the copy in TCRdb shows in-frame clones only, minus some. The table records some 23,000 clones, around 86% of them present only once. All patients experienced relapse after autologous stem cell transplantation, and brentuximab vedotin exposure was variable.

The rearrangement links TRBV7-9 to TRBJ2-3; the match to TRBD1 covers 9 bases. The specimen was peripheral blood mononuclear cells (PBMCs), collected before the second cycle of nivolumab. The sequence derives from a human donor with classical Hodgkin lymphoma. The CDR3 DNA is TGTGCCAGCAGCTACGACAGGGGGAGCACAGATACGCAGTATTTT. The encoded protein is CASSYDRGSTDTQYF.